These 17 T cell receptor beta chains originate from one sample sequenced in a study of shared clonotypes between healthy human individuals. Clones were sequenced by immunoSEQ multiplex PCR, and TCRdb holds only the in-frame ones, with some missing. Among about 1.5 million clones listed, under 99% were seen once. The source material was naive CD4+ T cells sorted from blood. Subset indicated: CD45RA+ positively selected. The receptors were gathered from a man in his thirties or forties in good health.

As for this clone: Other DNA sequences within the sample encode an identical CDR3. Written as DNA, the CDR3 is TGCGCCAGCAGCTTGGTTGGGCAAAGTTACGAGCAGTACTTC. Translated: CASSLVGQSYEQYF. The chain recombines TRBV5-1 with TRBJ2-7; D remains ambiguous. The length of the CDR3 is 14 residues. V lost 0 bases and J lost 4, with 11 bases in between. Germline-derived CDR1 and CDR2 are SGHRS and YFSETQ. Variable domain in full (rest from reference TRBV5-1 and TRBJ2-7): KAGVTQTPRYLIKTRGQQVTLSCSPISGHRSVSWYQQTPGQGLQFLFEYFSETQRNKGNFPGRFSGRQFSNSRSEMNVSTLELGDSALYLCASSLVGQSYEQYFGPGTRLTVT.

This clone was observed a single time. The rearrangement uses TRBV5-1 and TRBJ2-1; a possible D gene is TRBD1 (6 bases). Germline CDR1 and CDR2: SGHRS and YFSETQ. The CDR3 totals 15 residues. V lost 4 bases, J lost 5 bases, and 16 bases lay in between. CDR3 loop: CASSEGQLRDNEQFF. The DNA of the CDR3 is TGCGCCAGCAGCGAAGGACAGTTAAGAGACAATGAGCAGTTCTTC.

A word on this clone: The sample has other DNA sequences that encode this CDR3 too. J is TRBJ2-3 and V is TRBV12-5; D ambiguous. This CDR3 spans 12 amino acids. V gave up 6 bases and J gave up 3 bases, with 7 bases separating them. Looked up from germline, CDR1 is LGHNT and CDR2 is FRNRAP. The CDR3 DNA is TGTGCTAGTGGACTAAATACAGATACGCAGTATTTT. Its protein product is CASGLNTDTQYF.

CDR3 sequence (DNA): TGTGCCAGCCAGGACTCCTACGAGCAGTACTTC. Translated: CASQDSYEQYF. J is TRBJ2-7 and V is TRBV28, with D unresolved. Trimming shortened V by 8 bases and J by 0 bases, and 5 bases separated the two germline ends. CDR1 is MDHEN, CDR2 SYDVKM, per germline. The CDR3 consists of 11 residues.

The chain couples TRBV6-6 to TRBJ1-1, with D possibly TRBD1 on 5 matching bases. The CDR3 loop spans 13 amino acids. Germline CDR1 and CDR2: MNHNY and SVGAGI (reference sequence). V lost 6 bases and J lost 4, with 12 bases in between. The CDR3 loop is CASSLERGTEAFF. CDR3 DNA sequence: TGTGCCAGCAGCCTAGAGAGGGGCACTGAAGCTTTCTTT.

CDR3 residues: CASSSKTLSVWGNTEAFF. The CDR3 DNA reads TGTGCCAGCAGTTCCAAAACTCTATCGGTTTGGGGGAACACTGAAGCTTTCTTT. The chain joins TRBV28 to TRBJ1-1; D not resolved. The V gene's germline CDR1 is MDHEN and CDR2 SYDVKM. Trimming removed 4 bases at V and 1 base at J, with 22 bases between. CDR3 length equals 18 residues.

V and J are TRBV2 and TRBJ1-5; D is possibly TRBD1 (5 bases). In germline, CDR1 is SNHLY, CDR2 FYNNEI. V shed 6 bases and J shed 0 bases, with 12 bases lying between them. The length of the CDR3 is 15 residues. The CDR3: CASSASGPSNQPQHF. CDR3 DNA: TGTGCCAGCAGCGCGTCAGGGCCTAGCAATCAGCCCCAGCATTTT.

The chain combines TRBV6-5 with TRBJ2-2, with D perhaps TRBD2 (5 bases). Germline loops: CDR1 MNHEY, CDR2 SVGAGI. Trimming removed 2 bases at V and 0 bases at J, with 10 bases between. This CDR3 comprises 16 residues. The CDR3 protein is CASSYRAVANTGELFF. The CDR3 region has the DNA TGTGCCAGCAGTTACCGAGCGGTCGCGAACACCGGGGAGCTGTTTTTT.

CDR3 coding DNA: TGTGCCAGCAGCGTCTCCGGGACATCTCTCGGGGAGCTGTTTTTT. Its protein product is CASSVSGTSLGELFF. The chain couples TRBV7-2 to TRBJ2-2; weak D call: TRBD1 (6 bases). CDR1 and CDR2 from the germline V gene are SGHTA and FQGNSA. V lost 5 bases and J 7 bases, leaving 17 bases between the germline ends. CDR3 length equals 15 residues.

V is TRBV10-3 and J is TRBJ2-3; D remains unclear. V was shortened by 0 bases and J by 1 base, with 8 bases between the two germline ends. From germline, CDR1 is ENHRY and CDR2 SYGVKD. There are 15 residues in the CDR3. Written as DNA, the CDR3 is TGTGCCATCAGTGAGTCAGGCTCTGGCACAGATACGCAGTATTTT. It specifies CAISESGSGTDTQYF.

The chain employs TRBV7-6 and TRBJ2-1; D ambiguous. Trimming shortened V by 5 bases and J by 3 bases, and 11 bases separated the two germline ends. The CDR3 has 14 amino acids. CDR1 is SGHVS, CDR2 FNYEAQ, per germline. CDR3 protein: CASSTLTGYNEQFF. The DNA of the CDR3 is TGTGCCAGCAGCACCCTGACCGGCTACAATGAGCAGTTCTTC.

A few counts support this clone. The V call is TRBV28, the J call TRBJ1-5; D perhaps matches TRBD1 (5 bases). This CDR3 contains 16 residues. V gave up 4 bases and J gave up 1 base, with 14 bases separating them. The germline V gene has CDR1 MDHEN and CDR2 SYDVKM. This CDR3 reads CASSSGGRLSNQPQHF. CDR3 nucleotides: TGTGCCAGCAGTTCTGGGGGACGGTTGAGCAATCAGCCCCAGCATTTT.

The chain uses TRBV25-1 and TRBJ2-2, with D possibly being TRBD1 or TRBD2 (6 bases each). CDR3 length: 14 residues. The germline V gene has CDR1 MGHDK and CDR2 SYGVNS. The germline V and J ends were trimmed by 6 bases and 7 bases, with 15 bases remaining between them. CDR3 sequence: CASSQQGGNGELFF. CDR3 bases: TGTGCCAGCAGCCAACAGGGAGGAAACGGGGAGCTGTTTTTT. Full variable domain (missing parts from reference TRBV25-1 and TRBJ2-2): EADIYQTPRYLVIGTGKKITLECSQTMGHDKMYWYQQDPGMELHLIHYSYGVNSTEKGDLSSESTVSRIRTEHFPLTLESARPSHTSQYLCASSQQGGNGELFFGEGSRLTVL.

This clone was seen a single time. For the CDR3, the DNA is TGTGCCACCAGCAGAGTAGGGGGCTCCTACGAGCAGTACTTC. Translated: CATSRVGGSYEQYF. The genes are TRBV15 and TRBJ2-7, with D perhaps matching TRBD1 (6 bases). Germline CDR1 is LNHNV and CDR2 is YYDKDF (reference sequence). V dropped 1 base and J dropped 0 bases, with 7 bases sitting between them. CDR3 length equals 14 residues.

The rearrangement joins TRBV7-3 to TRBJ2-2; 13 bases fit TRBD2. CDR3 size: 17 residues. Per the germline V gene, CDR1 is SGHTA and CDR2 is FQGTGA. V trimming: 4 bases; J trimming: 1 base; junction bases outside the gene matches: 3. CDR3 residues: CASSSRTSGGNTGELFF. The CDR3, as DNA: TGTGCCAGCAGCTCCAGGACTAGCGGGGGGAACACCGGGGAGCTGTTTTTT. The variable domain in full, with the rest retrieved from reference TRBV7-3 and TRBJ2-2, is GAGVSQTPSNKVTEKGKYVELRCDPISGHTALYWYRQSLGQGPEFLIYFQGTGAADDSGLPNDRFFAVRPEGSVSTLKIQRTERGDSAVYLCASSSRTSGGNTGELFFGEGSRLTVL.

This chain uses TRBV5-1 with TRBJ2-5; 9 bases match TRBD1. CDR3 length equals 15 residues. Germline CDR1 SGHRS, CDR2 YFSETQ. J was trimmed by 3 bases and V by 1 base; bases with no gene match: 4. The CDR3, as DNA: TGCGCCAGCAGCTTGAGACAGGGGGTGGAAGAGACCCAGTACTTC. Its translation is CASSLRQGVEETQYF.

The rearrangement links TRBV9 to TRBJ1-1; TRBD1 aligns across 8 bases. Germline CDR1 and CDR2: SGDLS and YYNGEE. The V gene end was trimmed by 0 bases and the J gene end by 5 bases; junction bases not matched to a gene: 18. The CDR3 consists of 19 residues. The CDR3 DNA is TGTGCCAGCAGCGTAGAAGGAGGGAGGGGGACAGGCCTAGTGACTGAAGCTTTCTTT. Encoded protein: CASSVEGGRGTGLVTEAFF.